This TCR beta chain was sequenced for a study of blood T cell repertoires in COVID-19. As for the study in general: Samples representing acute and convalescent COVID-19 were sourced from the United States, Italy and Spain. PBMCs, B-cell-depleted T cells, or T cells provided the cDNA or gDNA that made up the material.

Study processing details: Estimation of nucleated cell counts was performed using reference gene primer amplification. Libraries were prepared by immunoSEQ multiplex PCR; TCRdb keeps only in-frame clonotypes and omits some of them. D and trimming come from the DNA, and the V and J calls and clone size come from that table. The table records tens of thousands of clones, about 91% of them present only once. Germline CDR1 is SGHRS and CDR2 is YFSETQ. This CDR3 contains 13 residues. Trimming stripped 2 bases from V and 4 bases from J, with 9 bases between. This TCR derives from a man between 65 and 80 years old with active or convalescent COVID-19. The chain combines TRBV5-1 with TRBJ2-5; D is possibly TRBD2 (5 bases). What was sequenced was peripheral blood. The CDR3 DNA follows: TGCGCCAGCAGCTTCGGGGTAGCAGAGACCCAGTACTTC. Amino acid sequence: CASSFGVAETQYF. Full variable domain (missing parts from reference TRBV5-1 and TRBJ2-5): KAGVTQTPRYLIKTRGQQVTLSCSPISGHRSVSWYQQTPGQGLQFLFEYFSETQRNKGNFPGRFSGRQFSNSRSEMNVSTLELGDSALYLCASSFGVAETQYFGPGTRLLVL.